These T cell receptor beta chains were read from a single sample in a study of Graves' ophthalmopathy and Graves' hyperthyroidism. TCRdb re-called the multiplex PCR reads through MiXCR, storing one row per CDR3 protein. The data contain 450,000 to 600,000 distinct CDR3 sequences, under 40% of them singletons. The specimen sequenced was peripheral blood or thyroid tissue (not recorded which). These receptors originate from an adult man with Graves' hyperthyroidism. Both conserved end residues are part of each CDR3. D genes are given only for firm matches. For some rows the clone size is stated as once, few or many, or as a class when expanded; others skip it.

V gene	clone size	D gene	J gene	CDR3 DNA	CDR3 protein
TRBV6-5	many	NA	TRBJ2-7	TGTGCCAGCAGTAGTAATGGGTCTCCCTACGAGCAGTACTTC	CASSSNGSPYEQYF
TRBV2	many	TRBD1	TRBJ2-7	TGTGCCAGCAGTGATGGGGACAGGACCTACGAGCAGTACTTC	CASSDGDRTYEQYF
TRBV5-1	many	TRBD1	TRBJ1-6	TGCGCCAGCAGCACCGAGACAGGGGGCGCACCCCTCCACTTT	CASSTETGGAPLHF
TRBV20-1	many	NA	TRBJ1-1	TGCAGTGCTAGAGACGACCACCGGGCTTTCTTT	CSARDDHRAFF
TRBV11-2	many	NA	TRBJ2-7	TGTGCCAGCAGCTCTCTAACCGGGAAGAAATACGAGCAGTACTTC	CASSSLTGKKYEQYF
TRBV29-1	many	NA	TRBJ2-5	TGCAGCGATGGCGTGGGGTCCCGGGGAGAGACCCAGTACTTC	CSDGVGSRGETQYF
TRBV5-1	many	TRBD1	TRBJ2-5	TGCGCCAGCAGCATTGGGACAGCCGAAGAGACCCAGTACTTC	CASSIGTAEETQYF
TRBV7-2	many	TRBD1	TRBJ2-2	TGTGCCAGCTTAAACAGGGGCTTGGGCACCGGGGAGCTGTTTTTT	CASLNRGLGTGELFF
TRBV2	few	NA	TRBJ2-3	TGTGCCAGCAGGAAGGAGAGTGCGGTCACAGATACGCAGTATTTT	CASRKESAVTDTQYF
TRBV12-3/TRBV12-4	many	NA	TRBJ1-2	TGTGCCAGCTTTAATGGACTCTGGGGCTACACCTTC	CASFNGLWGYTF
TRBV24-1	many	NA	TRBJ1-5	TGTGCCACCAGTGTAACGATTAGCAATCAGCCCCAGCATTTT	CATSVTISNQPQHF
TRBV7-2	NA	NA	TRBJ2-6	TGTGCCAGCAGTTTATTAGGGGGAGGACGCGGGGCCAACGTCCTGACTTTC	CASSLLGGGRGANVLTF
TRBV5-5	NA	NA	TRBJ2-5	TGTGCCAGCAGCTTGTGGGTTGAGAGGGCTGGTAAAGAGACCCAGTACTTC	CASSLWVERAGKETQYF
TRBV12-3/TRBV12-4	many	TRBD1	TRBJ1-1	TGTGCCAGCAGTTTATCCGGGACAGTCGATGAAGCTTTCTTT	CASSLSGTVDEAFF
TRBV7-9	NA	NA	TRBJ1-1	TGTGCCAGCAGCCCGGACCCTGGCTACACTGAAGCTTTCTTT	CASSPDPGYTEAFF
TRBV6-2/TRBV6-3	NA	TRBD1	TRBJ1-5	TGTGCCAGCGGGAAATGGACAGGCAATAGCAATCAGCCCCAGCATTTT	CASGKWTGNSNQPQHF
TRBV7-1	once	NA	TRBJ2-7	TGTGCCAGCTCGCCTACTCTGACAGACTCCTACGAGCAGTACTTC	CASSPTLTDSYEQYF
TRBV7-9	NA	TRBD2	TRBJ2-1	TGTGCCAGCAGCTTGAGTAGCGGGGTATATGAGCAGTTCTTC	CASSLSSGVYEQFF
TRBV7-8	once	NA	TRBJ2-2	TGTGCCAGCAGCTCCACGACAAGGAACACCGGGGAGCTGTTTTTT	CASSSTTRNTGELFF
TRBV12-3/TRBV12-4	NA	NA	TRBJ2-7	TGTGCCAGCAGTTTAAGGAGGCCGGGAACTGGGAACTCCTACGAGCAGTACTTC	CASSLRRPGTGNSYEQYF
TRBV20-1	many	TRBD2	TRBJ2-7	TGCAGTGCTGGAGAACTAGCGGGGGGCTTTGTCTACGAGCAGTACTTC	CSAGELAGGFVYEQYF
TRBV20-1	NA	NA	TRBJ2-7	TGCAGTGCTAGAGCAGGCCCCTACGAGCAGTACTTC	CSARAGPYEQYF
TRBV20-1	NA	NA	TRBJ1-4	TGCAGTGCTAGAGATGGCCAGGGGGAAAAACTGTTTTTT	CSARDGQGEKLFF
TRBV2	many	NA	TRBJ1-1	TGTGCCAGCAGTGAAGGACACGAGTATGAAGCTTTCTTT	CASSEGHEYEAFF
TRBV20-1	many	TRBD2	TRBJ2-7	TGCAGTGCTAGGACTAGCGGGAGACCAATAACCTACGAGCAGTACTTC	CSARTSGRPITYEQYF
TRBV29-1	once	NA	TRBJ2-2	TGCAGCGTTCCCAACAGGGACGCCGGAGGGGAGCTGTTTTTT	CSVPNRDAGGELFF
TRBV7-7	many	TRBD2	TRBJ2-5	TGTGCTAGCAGCTTCCTAGCGGGGGGGCAGGAGACCCAGTACTTC	CASSFLAGGQETQYF
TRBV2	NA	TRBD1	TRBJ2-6	TGTGCCAGCAGTGAAGCGGGGACAGGGGGCAGGGTCTCTGGGGCCAACGTCCTGACTTTC	CASSEAGTGGRVSGANVLTF
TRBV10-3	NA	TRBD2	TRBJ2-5	TGTGCCATCAGTGAGAAGTGGACTAGCGGGGAGACCCAGTACTTC	CAISEKWTSGETQYF
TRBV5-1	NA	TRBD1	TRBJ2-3	TGCGCCAGCAGCACGGGACAGGGGGCTGGAGATACGCAGTATTTT	CASSTGQGAGDTQYF
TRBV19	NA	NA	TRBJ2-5	TGTGCCAGTAGTATTGTGGGGGAGATAAAAGAGACCCAGTACTTC	CASSIVGEIKETQYF